This T cell receptor (beta chain) was found in a study of T cell responses to AZD1222 COVID-19 vaccine. Regarding the study as a whole: At baseline, seropositivity was found in only a handful of AZD1222 recipients. Spike-specific TCR depth and breadth grew after two AZD1222 doses.

The data were produced by immunoSEQ multiplex PCR, yet TCRdb's version contains in-frame clones alone and is incomplete. The data contain 100,000 to 150,000 clones, 87% of them singletons. Worth noting for this clone: What it binds is unknown.

This specimen was peripheral blood, taken on day 0 of AZD1222 vaccination. The origin of this receptor is an adult in good health.

The CDR3 sequence: CASSLTTTGELFF. The CDR3 DNA reads TGTGCCAGCAGCCTTACTACGACCGGGGAGCTGTTTTTT. The genes are TRBV11-3 and TRBJ2-2; no reliable D call. Germline V CDR1 and CDR2: SGHNT, YENEEA. Trimming took off 5 bases at V and 5 bases at J, with 9 bases between the two ends. The CDR3 spans 13 residues.